A single sample is the source of the 18 T cell receptor beta chains below, sequenced in a study of identical twins. Via MiXCR, TCRdb re-called the 5' RACE reads, giving one row per CDR3 protein. The sample lists 1.5 million to 2 million distinct CDR3 sequences, around 29% seen once, with 0.27% in the top ten. The sample taken for sequencing was cord blood. The receptors come from a newborn girl in good health.

This clonotype has a count of ten or more. CDR3 DNA sequence: TGTGCCAGCAGCTTCAGGGGGAACTATGGCTACACCTTC. Its translation: CASSFRGNYGYTF. The V and J genes are TRBV27 and TRBJ1-2, with TRBD1 identical over 7 bases. The CDR3 runs 13 residues. V gave up 6 bases and J gave up 2 bases; unmatched junction bases: 3. The germline V gene has CDR1 MNHEY and CDR2 SMNVEV (reference sequence).

The chain employs TRBV10-3 and TRBJ1-3, with D perhaps TRBD1 (6 bases). Germline CDR1 and CDR2: ENHRY and SYGVKD. The CDR3 loop spans 16 amino acids. The V gene lost 1 base and the J gene lost 0 bases, with 10 bases spanning the gap. In DNA form, the CDR3 reads TGTGCCATCAGTGAGTTCGGGACACACTCTGGAAACACCATATATTTT. Its translation: CAISEFGTHSGNTIYF.

The chain is built from TRBV7-9 and TRBJ2-1; TRBD1 matches 7 bases. V shed 4 bases, J shed 15 bases, and the junction held 9 bases outside the gene matches. The CDR3 loop spans 12 amino acids. The germline V gene has CDR1 SEHNR and CDR2 FQNEAQ (reference sequence). This chain's CDR3 is CASSSDRDSLFF. The CDR3 DNA follows: TGTGCCAGCAGCTCAGACCGGGACAGCCTGTTCTTC.

The rearrangement joins TRBV19 to TRBJ1-1, with 8 nucleotides matching TRBD1. With V trimmed by 3 bases and J by 1 base, 4 bases remained unmatched. CDR1 is LNHDA, CDR2 SQIVND, per germline (reference sequence). This CDR3 region has 15 residues. CDR3 in amino acids: CASSIFGTGNTEAFF. CDR3 sequence (DNA): TGTGCCAGTAGTATTTTCGGGACAGGGAACACTGAAGCTTTCTTT.

The chain employs TRBV7-2 and TRBJ2-1; possible D gene TRBD2, 6 bases. Germline lookup yields CDR1 SGHTA and CDR2 FQGNSA. Between the trimmed V and J ends, which lost 3 bases and 0 bases, there was a span of 9 bases. The CDR3 is 15 amino acids. The CDR3 here is CASSFERASYNEQFF. The CDR3 DNA follows: TGTGCCAGCAGCTTTGAGCGGGCCTCCTACAATGAGCAGTTCTTC.

This clonotype was seen ten or more times. The CDR3 nucleotides are TGTGCCACCAGACTCACTCGAAGCTCCTACAATGAGCAGTTCTTC. This gives the protein CATRLTRSSYNEQFF. The V gene is TRBV15, the J gene TRBJ2-1; D is unclear. This CDR3 spans 15 amino acids. Germline-derived CDR1 and CDR2 are LNHNV and YYDKDF (reference sequence). V was pared by 6 bases and J by 0 bases, with 12 bases between.

V is TRBV20-1 and J is TRBJ2-5; 7 bases are shared with TRBD2. Looked up from germline, CDR1 is DFQATT and CDR2 is SNEGSKA (reference sequence). The CDR3 is 14 amino acids. Trimming at V came to 3 bases and at J to 0 bases, leaving 4 bases not matched to a gene. This chain's CDR3 is CSASLAAHQETQYF. CDR3 DNA sequence: TGCAGTGCTAGTCTAGCGGCTCACCAAGAGACCCAGTACTTC.

The chain carries TRBV5-6 and TRBJ2-1; D might be TRBD2 (5 bases). The CDR3 is 16 amino acids. V lost 4 bases and J lost 8, with 22 bases in between. The germline CDR1 and CDR2 sequences are SGHDT and YYEEEE. CDR3 sequence reads: CASSPRRLGYSDEQFF. In nucleotides, the CDR3 is TGTGCCAGCAGCCCCCGTCGGTTGGGATATAGCGATGAGCAGTTCTTC. The full variable domain, its missing parts supplied by reference TRBV5-6 and TRBJ2-1, is DAGVTQSPTHLIKTRGQQVTLRCSPKSGHDTVSWYQQALGQGPQFIFQYYEEEERQRGNFPDRFSGHQFPNYSSELNVNALLLGDSALYLCASSPRRLGYSDEQFFGPGTRLTVL.

This clonotype has just a few counts. The V call is TRBV20-1, the J call TRBJ1-4, with TRBD1 matching over 8 bases. The junction had 10 bases not matched to a gene; V was cut back by 6 bases and J by 7 bases. The CDR3 contains 14 residues. Per the germline V gene, CDR1 is DFQATT and CDR2 is SNEGSKA (reference sequence). The CDR3 loop is CSAMPPQGAEKLFF. The CDR3 region has the DNA TGCAGTGCCATGCCCCCCCAGGGGGCTGAAAAACTGTTTTTT.

The J gene is TRBJ2-6, the V gene TRBV12-3 or TRBV12-4; 16 bases are a match to TRBD2. The CDR3 covers 18 residues. With 4 bases clipped from V and 4 bases from J, the junction kept 4 bases outside the gene matches. CDR3 residues: CASSSGTSGGAGANVLTF. The DNA for the CDR3 is TGTGCCAGCAGTTCAGGGACTAGCGGGGGGGCCGGGGCCAACGTCCTGACTTTC.

A few counts support this clonotype. The gene calls are TRBV12-3 or TRBV12-4 and TRBJ1-1, with D possibly being TRBD1 (5 bases). The CDR3 extends over 14 amino acids. V lost 3 bases and J 3 bases, leaving 11 bases between the germline ends. In DNA, the CDR3 is TGTGCCAGCAGTTTTTGGGGGTCCCACACTGAAGCTTTCTTT. It specifies CASSFWGSHTEAFF.

This clonotype was detected only a few times. The chain couples TRBV27 to TRBJ2-7, with D perhaps TRBD1 (6 bases). CDR3 length: 16 amino acids. V was trimmed by 6 bases and J by 1 base, leaving 19 bases between them. In germline, CDR1 is MNHEY, CDR2 SMNVEV (reference sequence). Here the CDR3 reads CASRYQQGKVSYEQYF. CDR3 DNA sequence: TGTGCCAGCAGATATCAACAGGGTAAGGTGTCCTACGAGCAGTACTTC.

This clonotype has more than one count but fewer than ten. CDR3 DNA: TGCAGTGCTACCATCCGGGGTAATGAGCAGTTCTTC. This gives the protein CSATIRGNEQFF. The chain recombines TRBV20-1 with TRBJ2-1, with D maybe TRBD2 (5 bases). Germline V gene data show CDR1 as DFQATT and CDR2 as SNEGSKA (reference sequence). This CDR3 has 12 amino acids. V lost 4 bases and J 7 bases, leaving 11 bases between the germline ends.

The V call is TRBV20-1, the J call TRBJ2-4; 16 bases agree with TRBD2. CDR1 and CDR2 from the germline V gene are DFQATT and SNEGSKA (reference sequence). V was clipped by 6 bases and J by 7 bases; unmatched bases: 15. This CDR3 spans 18 amino acids. The CDR3 sequence: CSASIRGLAGGRQNIQYF. In DNA, the CDR3 is TGCAGTGCGAGCATCCGGGGACTAGCGGGGGGGCGACAGAACATTCAGTACTTC.

This clonotype was seen a few times. V and J are TRBV27 and TRBJ2-4; 10 nucleotides align to TRBD1. There are 14 residues in the CDR3. Looked up from germline, CDR1 is MNHEY and CDR2 is SMNVEV (reference sequence). Trimming took 6 bases from V and 13 from J; bases not matched to a gene: 12. The CDR3 DNA reads TGTGCCAGCAGAAGGTCCGGGGACAGGGGAGTGCAGTACTTC. As protein: CASRRSGDRGVQYF.

The chain couples TRBV2 to TRBJ1-2; D not certain. This CDR3 is 14 amino acids long. Germline CDR1 is SNHLY and CDR2 is FYNNEI. V was cut by 5 bases and J by 0 bases, with 10 bases left in between. This CDR3 is CASSPLLSNYGYTF. The CDR3 region has the DNA TGTGCCAGCAGTCCGTTGCTTTCTAACTATGGCTACACCTTC.

The J gene is TRBJ1-2, the V gene TRBV5-6; 8 nucleotides line up with TRBD1. After removal of 4 bases from V and 0 bases from J, the junction contained 5 bases not matched to a gene. The CDR3 loop spans 15 amino acids. Germline CDR1 reads SGHDT; CDR2 reads YYEEEE. The CDR3 region is CASSDGTGTNYGYTF. In DNA, the CDR3 is TGTGCCAGCAGCGACGGGACAGGAACTAACTATGGCTACACCTTC.

There are a few counts of this clonotype. The chain carries TRBV10-3 and TRBJ2-3, with D unresolved. The length of the CDR3 is 14 residues. Germline values: CDR1 ENHRY, CDR2 SYGVKD. V lost 4 bases and J 4 bases, leaving 12 bases between the germline ends. The CDR3 region has the DNA TGTGCCATCAGTGGCAGCACCGCGGCAGATACGCAGTATTTT. This sequence encodes CAISGSTAADTQYF.